The 2 T cell receptor beta chains reported below all come from one sample, sequenced in a study of CD8 T cells in Susac syndrome. cDNA came from about 0.5 to 1 ug RNA primed by random hexamers. TCRdb processed the immunoSEQ multiplex PCR reads anew with MiXCR; each CDR3 protein has one entry. Of hundreds of thousands of distinct CDR3 sequences in the sample, roughly 90% were seen once. Sequencing used CD8+ T cells from PBMCs. Every receptor here comes from a human donor with multiple sclerosis.

This chain links TRBV28 with TRBJ2-5; TRBD2 matches 11 bases. The length of the CDR3 is 17 residues. Losses at the gene ends were 3 bases for V and 7 bases for J; bases not matched to a gene: 13. Germline lookup yields CDR1 MDHEN and CDR2 SYDVKM. CDR3 in DNA: TGTGCCAGCAGTTTTGGGCTAGCGGGGGGCCGCGAAGGGACCCAGTACTTC. Protein: CASSFGLAGGREGTQYF.

The chain has TRBV20-1 and TRBJ1-1, with D unresolved. V was clipped by 5 bases and J by 1 base, with 8 bases between them. This CDR3 region has 12 residues. Germline V lookup: CDR1 DFQATT, CDR2 SNEGSKA (reference sequence). The CDR3 DNA is TGCAGTGCTTACCTTCCGAACACTGAAGCTTTCTTT. Translating it yields CSAYLPNTEAFF.